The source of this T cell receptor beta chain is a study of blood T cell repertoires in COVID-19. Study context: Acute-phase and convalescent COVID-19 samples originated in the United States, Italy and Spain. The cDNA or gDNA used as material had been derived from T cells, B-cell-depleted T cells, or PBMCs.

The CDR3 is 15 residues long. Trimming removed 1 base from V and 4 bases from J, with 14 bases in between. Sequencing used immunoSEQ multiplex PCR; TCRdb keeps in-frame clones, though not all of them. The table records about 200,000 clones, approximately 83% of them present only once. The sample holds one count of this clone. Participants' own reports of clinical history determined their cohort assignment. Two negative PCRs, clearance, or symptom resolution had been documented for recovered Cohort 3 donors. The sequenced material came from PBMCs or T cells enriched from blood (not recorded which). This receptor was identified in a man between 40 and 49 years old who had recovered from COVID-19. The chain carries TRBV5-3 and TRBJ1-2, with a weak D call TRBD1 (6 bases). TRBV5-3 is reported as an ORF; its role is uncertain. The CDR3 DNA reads TGTGCCAGAAGCTTGAAAACAGGGCTCGGCTATGGCTACACCTTC. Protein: CARSLKTGLGYGYTF.